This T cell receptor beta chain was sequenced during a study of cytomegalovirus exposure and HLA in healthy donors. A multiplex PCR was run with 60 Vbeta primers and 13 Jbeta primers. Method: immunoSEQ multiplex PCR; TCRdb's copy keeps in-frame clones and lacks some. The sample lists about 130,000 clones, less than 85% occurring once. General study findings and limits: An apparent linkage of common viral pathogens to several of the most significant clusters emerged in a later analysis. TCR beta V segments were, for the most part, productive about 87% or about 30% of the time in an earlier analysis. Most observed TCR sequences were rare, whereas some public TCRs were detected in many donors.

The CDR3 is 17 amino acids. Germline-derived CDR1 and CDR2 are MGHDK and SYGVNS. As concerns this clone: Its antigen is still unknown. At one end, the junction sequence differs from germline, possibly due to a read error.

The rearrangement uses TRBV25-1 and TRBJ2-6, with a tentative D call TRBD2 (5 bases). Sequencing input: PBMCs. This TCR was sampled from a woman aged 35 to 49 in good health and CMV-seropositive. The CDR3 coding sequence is TGTGCCAGCAGTGAATCAGGAGGCCGAGTCCGGGCTAACGTCCTGACTTTC. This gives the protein CASSESGGRVRANVLTF.